In this sample, the clone carrying this TCR beta chain turned up a few times. Trimming shortened V by 3 bases and J by 10 bases, and 16 bases separated the two germline ends. Germline lookup yields CDR1 SGHNT and CDR2 YENEEA. This CDR3 is 14 amino acids long. The data originate from a study of blood T cell repertoires in COVID-19. Background on the study: Acute and convalescent COVID-19 specimens originated in the United States, Italy and Spain. Sources were T cells, B-cell-depleted T cells, or PBMCs; the material itself was cDNA or gDNA.

In the source study's methods: Amplified reference gene primers provided the basis for estimating nucleated cell counts. Assay used: immunoSEQ multiplex PCR; TCRdb lists only in-frame clones, some missing. That table supplies the V and J calls and clone size; D and trimming were determined from the DNA. Of roughly 240,000 clones listed, roughly four fifths are singletons. This receptor was identified in a woman aged 65 to 85 with acute or convalescent COVID-19. Sequencing was done on a sample of peripheral blood. This chain joins TRBV11-3 and TRBJ1-3; tentative D call: TRBD1 (6 bases). The CDR3 protein is CASSLGYAGATIYF. The CDR3 DNA reads TGTGCCAGCAGCTTGGGATACGCGGGGGCTACCATATATTTT.